The 19 T cell receptor beta chains below were found in one sample sequenced in a study of blood T cell repertoires in COVID-19. Sequencing was performed with immunoSEQ multiplex PCR; in TCRdb, only in-frame clones are kept and a portion is missing. The sample shows fewer than 300,000 clones, 65% to 90% of them seen only once. The sample taken for sequencing was peripheral blood. These receptors were collected from a human donor in a cohort sampled during active COVID-19.

The J gene is TRBJ2-5, the V gene TRBV19, with 7 bases fitting TRBD1. The CDR3 spans 15 residues. Germline CDR1 is LNHDA and CDR2 is SQIVND (reference sequence). Unmatched junction bases numbered 10, after V lost 5 bases and J lost 4 bases. Here the CDR3 DNA reads TGTGCCAGTAGTTCTGGGACAGCTCTTGGAGAGACCCAGTACTTC. Its protein product is CASSSGTALGETQYF.

The chain combines TRBV18 with TRBJ1-5; 7 bases align to TRBD1. CDR3 length equals 15 residues. The V segment lost 8 bases and the J segment 0 bases; nucleotides outside the gene matches: 7. Per the germline V gene, CDR1 is KGHSH and CDR2 is LQKENI. The CDR3 DNA reads TGTGCCAGCCGCCCAGGGGGGAATAGCAATCAGCCCCAGCATTTT. It translates to CASRPGGNSNQPQHF.

The chain is built from TRBV11-3 and TRBJ1-1; D is unclear. This CDR3 comprises 16 residues. V was shortened by 3 bases and J by 0 bases, with 14 bases between the two germline ends. The germline V gene encodes CDR1 SGHNT and CDR2 YENEEA. In DNA, the CDR3 is TGTGCCAGCAGCTTCGGCCGGAGACGGATGAACACTGAAGCTTTCTTT. Its protein is CASSFGRRRMNTEAFF.

The chain has TRBV7-9 and TRBJ2-3; 7 positions match TRBD1. V lost 6 bases, J lost 6 bases, and 9 bases stayed unmatched. CDR1 and CDR2 (germline): SEHNR, FQNEAQ (reference sequence). CDR3 size: 14 residues. This chain's CDR3 is CASRKTGFADTQYF. For the CDR3, the DNA is TGTGCCAGCAGAAAGACAGGGTTCGCCGATACGCAGTATTTT.

This chain uses TRBV20-1 with TRBJ2-7, with 9 nucleotides matching TRBD2. The germline gives CDR1 DFQATT, CDR2 SNEGSKA (reference sequence). V trimming: 3 bases; J trimming: 3 bases; junction bases outside the gene matches: 3. The CDR3 totals 13 residues. Written as DNA, the CDR3 is TGCAGTGCTAGTAGCGGGAGACTCTACGAGCAGTACTTC. This translates into CSASSGRLYEQYF.

V usage is TRBV7-9 and J usage is TRBJ2-3, with D unclear. The V and J ends lost 4 bases and 2 bases respectively, with 4 bases between them. Germline loops: CDR1 SEHNR, CDR2 FQNEAQ (reference sequence). There are 12 residues in the CDR3. As DNA, the CDR3 is TGTGCCAGCAGCTCCCTCACAGATACGCAGTATTTT. Its protein is CASSSLTDTQYF.

The rearrangement joins TRBV7-2 to TRBJ1-2, with D perhaps matching TRBD1 (5 bases). Per germline, CDR1 SGHTA and CDR2 FQGNSA. This CDR3 has 13 residues. Trimming removed 4 bases from V and 4 bases from J, with 10 bases in between. The CDR3 region has the DNA TGTGCCAGCAGCTCCGCGGGGCCCTATGGCTACACCTTC. Its translation is CASSSAGPYGYTF.

The CDR3 bases are TGTGCCAGCAGCGAAGGGGAGGGGAATCAGCCCCAGCATTTT. Amino acid sequence: CASSEGEGNQPQHF. The V gene is TRBV7-2, the J gene TRBJ1-5; a weak D match, TRBD1 (5 bases). Per the germline V gene, CDR1 is SGHTA and CDR2 is FQGNSA. The V end lost 5 bases, the J end lost 4 bases, and 12 bases lay between the germline ends. CDR3 length: 14 amino acids.

This clone was detected only a few times. The chain couples TRBV3-1 (or the pseudogene TRBV3-2) to TRBJ1-2; D uncertain. This CDR3 has 15 residues. Deletions cut 1 base from V and 4 bases from J, with 13 bases between. Germline V gene data show CDR1 as LGHDT and CDR2 as YNNKEL (reference sequence). CDR3 nucleotide sequence: TGTGCCAGCAGCCAAGGGGCCCGGCCCATCTATGGCTACACCTTC. This codes for CASSQGARPIYGYTF.

In regard to this clone: Other DNA sequences in this specimen translate into the identical CDR3. The CDR3: CASSQQETQYF. CDR3 nucleotides: TGTGCCAGCAGTCAACAAGAGACCCAGTACTTC. The chain recombines TRBV7-2 with TRBJ2-5; D gene unclear. CDR1 SGHTA and CDR2 FQGNSA come from the germline V gene. The CDR3 runs to 11 residues. Trimming stripped 6 bases from V and 2 bases from J, with 4 bases between.

V and J are TRBV7-2 and TRBJ2-7; D ambiguous. Germline CDR1 and CDR2: SGHTA and FQGNSA. This CDR3 is 14 amino acids long. Between the trimmed V and J ends, which lost 5 bases and 2 bases, there was a span of 13 bases. CDR3 coding DNA: TGTGCCAGCAGCCTAGGCGGCCCTCCCTACGAGCAGTACTTC. Protein: CASSLGGPPYEQYF.

This rearrangement joins TRBV18 to TRBJ2-5; TRBD1 matches at 7 bases. CDR1 and CDR2 (germline): KGHSH, LQKENI. This CDR3 comprises 17 residues. V shed 0 bases, J shed 1 base, and the junction held 8 bases outside the gene matches. The CDR3 DNA reads as TGTGCCAGCTCACCACCGACAGGGAAGGCCGGCCAAGAGACCCAGTACTTC. Translation gives CASSPPTGKAGQETQYF.

The chain joins TRBV7-2 to TRBJ1-2, with unresolved D. V was clipped by 3 bases and J by 7 bases, with 18 bases between them. Germline V CDR1 and CDR2: SGHTA, FQGNSA. The CDR3 sequence is 15 residues long. Here the CDR3 reads CASSFQSPGSGGYTF. In nucleotides, the CDR3 is TGTGCCAGCAGCTTTCAATCCCCGGGATCCGGTGGCTACACCTTC.

V usage is TRBV24-1 and J usage is TRBJ2-7, with D perhaps TRBD1 (6 bases). V shed 1 base and J shed 5 bases, with 17 bases lying between them. The CDR3 consists of 16 residues. From germline, CDR1 is KGHDR and CDR2 SFDVKD. For the CDR3, the DNA is TGTGCCACCAGTGATTTTTTGGGGGCCGGGCCCCACGAGCAGTACTTC. Encoded protein: CATSDFLGAGPHEQYF.

To note about this clone: Because it lacks the conserved phenylalanine or tryptophan at the end, this CDR3 is likely a read error. It is unclear where the CDR3 begins or ends on the DNA, so no DNA is shown, and the CDR3 is as TCRdb lists it. V usage is TRBV5-1 and J usage is TRBJ1-1. Looked up from germline, CDR1 is SGHRS and CDR2 is YFSETQ. Ends included, the CDR3 has 14 residues. CDR3 residues: CASSSSRRKVIVRV.

This clone was counted between two and nine times. V and J are TRBV2 and TRBJ2-5, with D possibly TRBD2 on 5 matching bases. The CDR3 totals 12 residues. V lost 8 bases, J lost 3 bases, and 10 bases lay in between. Germline lookup yields CDR1 SNHLY and CDR2 FYNNEI. CDR3 nucleotides: TGTGCCAGCGCCCTAGCAGAAGAGACCCAGTACTTC. It encodes CASALAEETQYF.

The chain uses TRBV4-3 and TRBJ1-1; the D is unclear. The germline CDR1 and CDR2 sequences are LGHNA and YSLEER. The CDR3 contains 13 residues. V was pared by 0 bases and J by 8 bases, with 10 bases between. CDR3 nucleotide sequence: TGCGCCAGCAGCCAAGATGTGAGAAGCGAAGCTTTCTTT. Translated: CASSQDVRSEAFF.

A note on this clone: In the same sample, other DNA sequences code for this CDR3. The CDR3 is CASGLGQPNTEAFF. In DNA, the CDR3 is TGTGCTAGTGGTTTGGGACAGCCGAACACTGAAGCTTTCTTT. The gene calls are TRBV12-5 and TRBJ1-1, with TRBD1 as a possible D gene (5 bases). Germline CDR1 LGHNT, CDR2 FRNRAP. V lost 1 base and J lost 1, with 7 bases in between. This CDR3 region has 14 residues. Full variable domain (rest looked up from reference TRBV12-5 and TRBJ1-1): DARVTQTPRHKVTEMGQEVTMRCQPILGHNTVFWYRQTMMQGLELLAYFRNRAPLDDSGMPKDRFSAEMPDATLATLKIQPSEPRDSAVYFCASGLGQPNTEAFFGQGTRLTVV.

V usage is TRBV3-1 (or the pseudogene TRBV3-2) and J usage is TRBJ2-2; 12 nucleotides align to TRBD2. Trimming removed 5 bases from V and 3 bases from J; junction bases left unmatched: 10. Germline CDR1 is LGHDT and CDR2 is YNNKEL (reference sequence). This CDR3 region has 18 residues. CDR3: CASSLTSGSKTYTGELFF. The CDR3 nucleotides are TGTGCCAGCAGCTTGACTAGCGGGAGTAAAACCTACACCGGGGAGCTGTTTTTT.